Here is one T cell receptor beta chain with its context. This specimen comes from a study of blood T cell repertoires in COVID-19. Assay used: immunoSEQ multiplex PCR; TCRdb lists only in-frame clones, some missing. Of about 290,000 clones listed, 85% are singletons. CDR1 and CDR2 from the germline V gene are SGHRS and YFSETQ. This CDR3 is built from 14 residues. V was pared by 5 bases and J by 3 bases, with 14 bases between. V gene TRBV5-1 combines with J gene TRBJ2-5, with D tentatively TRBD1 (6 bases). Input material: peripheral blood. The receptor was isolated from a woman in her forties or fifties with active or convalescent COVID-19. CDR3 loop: CASSRTDLEETQYF. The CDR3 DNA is TGCGCCAGCAGTAGGACAGATTTAGAAGAGACCCAGTACTTC. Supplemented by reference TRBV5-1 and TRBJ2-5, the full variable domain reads KAGVTQTPRYLIKTRGQQVTLSCSPISGHRSVSWYQQTPGQGLQFLFEYFSETQRNKGNFPGRFSGRQFSNSRSEMNVSTLELGDSALYLCASSRTDLEETQYFGPGTRLLVL.